These 26 T cell receptor beta chains originate from one sample sequenced in a study of patients and donors after allogeneic stem cell transplantation. From the RT-PCR reads, TCRdb called clonotypes with MiXCR, one entry per CDR3 protein. The repertoire holds 25,000 or so distinct CDR3 sequences, with 29% as singletons. Sequencing used blood, either unsorted or a sorted T cell fraction (not recorded which). The receptor set was obtained from a human donor who was either an allogeneic HSCT recipient or a stem cell or donor lymphocyte infusion donor (not recorded which). It is not recorded whose cells these are; they may come from a transplant donor.

In this sample, this clonotype turned up a few times. The chain employs TRBV20-1 and TRBJ1-5; the D is unclear. The CDR3 covers 11 residues. V lost 3 bases and J 3 bases, leaving 3 bases between the germline ends. Germline CDR1 is DFQATT and CDR2 is SNEGSKA (reference sequence). CDR3 loop: CSASINQPQHF. CDR3 DNA: TGCAGTGCTAGTATCAATCAGCCCCAGCATTTT.

This clonotype appeared a few times. The genes are TRBV20-1 and TRBJ1-2, with no clear D. The CDR3 length is 14 residues. The germline V and J ends were trimmed by 6 bases and 7 bases, with 21 bases remaining between them. The germline V gene encodes CDR1 DFQATT and CDR2 SNEGSKA (reference sequence). The CDR3 DNA is TGCAGTGCCCCAGACGGACTTCGGGATGGTGGCTACACCTTC. Encoded protein: CSAPDGLRDGGYTF.

The J gene is TRBJ2-7, the V gene TRBV5-1; 7 bases match TRBD2. The CDR3 has 13 amino acids. The V and J ends lost 2 bases and 2 bases, in that order; junction bases with no gene match: 1. Germline V gene lookup returns CDR1 SGHRS and CDR2 YFSETQ. The CDR3 region has the DNA TGCGCCAGCAGCTTCGGGGGGACCTACGAGCAGTACTTC. It is translated as CASSFGGTYEQYF.

This clonotype turned up a few times. The chain links TRBV28 to TRBJ2-7, with 10 bases lining up with TRBD1. Germline V lookup: CDR1 MDHEN, CDR2 SYDVKM. V was clipped by 4 bases and J by 5 bases; unmatched bases: 2. This CDR3 has 13 residues. CDR3 nucleotide sequence: TGTGCCAGCAGTTGGACAGGGGGTGACGAGCAGTACGTC. It encodes CASSWTGGDEQYV.

A few counts support this clonotype. The chain carries TRBV7-9 and TRBJ1-5; no definite D call. Germline lookup yields CDR1 SEHNR and CDR2 FQNEAQ (reference sequence). The CDR3 loop spans 13 amino acids. The ends were cut back, 5 bases at V and 3 bases at J, with 8 bases in the middle. DNA for the CDR3: TGTGCCAGCAGCCCCTTATACAATCAGCCCCAGCATTTT. This encodes CASSPLYNQPQHF.

This clonotype was detected a few times. The chain uses TRBV29-1 and TRBJ1-1; D remains unclear. Germline values: CDR1 SQVTM, CDR2 ANQGSEA. CDR3 length: 11 amino acids. V lost 7 bases and J 7 bases, leaving 13 bases between the germline ends. The chain's CDR3 is CSGLRGGEAFF. CDR3 DNA: TGCAGCGGGTTACGGGGAGGTGAAGCTTTCTTT.

At least ten counts were recorded for this clonotype. The chain has TRBV7-2 and TRBJ1-1; D not certain. This CDR3 is 15 amino acids long. V shed 0 bases and J shed 3 bases, with 11 bases lying between them. CDR1 and CDR2 (germline): SGHTA, FQGNSA. The CDR3 nucleotides are TGTGCCAGCAGCTTAGCAGCGGGCCGGGACACTGAAGCTTTCTTT. Translated: CASSLAAGRDTEAFF.

In this sample, this clonotype is medium-sized (0.01 to 0.1%). The V gene is TRBV4-1, the J gene TRBJ1-2; D perhaps matches TRBD1 (6 bases). V was shortened by 3 bases and J by 4 bases, with 15 bases between the two germline ends. Germline loops: CDR1 MGHRA, CDR2 YSYEKL. This CDR3 contains 15 residues. CDR3 in amino acids: CASSQNRDGAYGYTF. The CDR3 DNA reads as TGCGCCAGCAGCCAGAACAGGGATGGAGCCTATGGCTACACCTTC.

This clonotype has just one count. This sequence joins TRBV9 and TRBJ2-7; no clear D gene. V lost 4 bases to trimming and J lost 2 bases, with 16 bases between them. The CDR3 runs to 15 residues. Germline V gene lookup returns CDR1 SGDLS and CDR2 YYNGEE. CDR3 amino acids: CASSYRNGLPYEQYF. The CDR3 coding sequence is TGTGCCAGCAGCTACCGCAACGGGTTACCCTACGAGCAGTACTTC.

V and J are TRBV2 and TRBJ1-5; D is unclear. This CDR3 has 13 residues. V was pared by 4 bases and J by 4 bases, with 8 bases between. Germline CDR1 SNHLY, CDR2 FYNNEI. The CDR3 region has the DNA TGTGCCAGCAGTGGGGAAAGGAATCAGCCCCAGCATTTT. As protein: CASSGERNQPQHF.

The chain uses TRBV6-1 and TRBJ1-6, with TRBD1 identical over 9 bases. There are 17 residues in the CDR3. CDR1 and CDR2 (germline): MNHNS, SASEGT. With 6 bases clipped from V and 6 bases from J, the junction kept 12 bases outside the gene matches. CDR3 residues: CASRTGQGLFVNSPLHF. DNA of the CDR3: TGTGCCAGCAGGACGGGACAGGGCCTTTTTGTTAATTCACCCCTCCACTTT.

The chain employs TRBV4-2 and TRBJ2-2, with 14 bases that match TRBD2. There are 17 residues in the CDR3. Germline V gene data show CDR1 as LGHNA and CDR2 as YNFKEQ. V shed 4 bases and J 3 bases; nucleotides not matched to a gene: 4. The chain's CDR3 is CASSPEGLAGDTGELFF. CDR3 DNA sequence: TGTGCCAGCAGCCCGGAGGGACTAGCGGGGGACACCGGGGAGCTGTTTTTT.

The chain recombines TRBV20-1 with TRBJ2-1, with D possibly TRBD1 on 5 matching bases. Germline CDR1 DFQATT, CDR2 SNEGSKA (reference sequence). The V and J ends lost 6 bases and 4 bases respectively, with 10 bases between them. The CDR3 has 12 residues. CDR3 in DNA: TGCAGTGCCATTACAGGTTACAATGAGCAGTTCTTC. It yields the protein CSAITGYNEQFF.

This clonotype has a handful of counts. The J gene is TRBJ2-1, the V gene TRBV5-1, with 7 bases lining up with TRBD1. The CDR3 consists of 12 residues. The V gene end was trimmed by 4 bases and the J gene end by 13 bases; junction bases not matched to a gene: 8. Looked up from germline, CDR1 is SGHRS and CDR2 is YFSETQ. CDR3 coding DNA: TGCGCCAGCAGCCCTCGACAGGGCCCACAGTTCTTC. This translates into CASSPRQGPQFF. The variable domain in full, with the rest retrieved from reference TRBV5-1 and TRBJ2-1, is KAGVTQTPRYLIKTRGQQVTLSCSPISGHRSVSWYQQTPGQGLQFLFEYFSETQRNKGNFPGRFSGRQFSNSRSEMNVSTLELGDSALYLCASSPRQGPQFFGPGTRLTVL.

This clonotype was observed a few times. The chain links TRBV12-3 or TRBV12-4 to TRBJ1-1; D possibly corresponds to TRBD1 (5 bases). Trimming stripped 6 bases from V and 2 bases from J, with 10 bases between. The CDR3 contains 13 residues. CDR3 sequence reads: CASRVTGNTEAFF. CDR3 DNA: TGTGCCAGCAGAGTTACAGGAAACACTGAAGCTTTCTTT.

This clonotype turned up a few times. The chain couples TRBV20-1 to TRBJ1-1; 9 bases agree with TRBD1. With 3 bases clipped from V and 10 bases from J, the junction kept 6 bases outside the gene matches. CDR1 DFQATT and CDR2 SNEGSKA come from the germline V gene (reference sequence). The CDR3 runs to 12 residues. CDR3: CSARRAGQGAFF. For the CDR3, the DNA is TGCAGTGCTAGGAGGGCGGGACAGGGAGCTTTCTTT.

The rearrangement uses TRBV28 and TRBJ2-1, with D perhaps matching TRBD1 (5 bases). V gave up 1 base and J gave up 7 bases, with 14 bases separating them. The CDR3 sequence is 15 residues long. Germline V CDR1 and CDR2: MDHEN, SYDVKM. The CDR3 nucleotides read TGTGCCAGCAGTTTATTTGGGCTCCAGGGAAATGAGCAGTTCTTC. Protein product: CASSLFGLQGNEQFF.

The rearrangement uses TRBV20-1 and TRBJ1-2, with D possibly matching TRBD1 (5 bases). Trimming took off 3 bases at V and 1 base at J, with 9 bases between the two ends. The CDR3 runs to 13 residues. Germline V gene lookup returns CDR1 DFQATT and CDR2 SNEGSKA (reference sequence). CDR3: CSASRGGNYGYTF. The DNA for the CDR3 is TGCAGTGCTAGTCGGGGGGGTAACTATGGCTACACCTTC.

In this sample, this clonotype turned up a few times. The chain joins TRBV6-6 to TRBJ1-4; no reliable D call. This CDR3 has 14 amino acids. Germline V gene data show CDR1 as MNHNY and CDR2 as SVGAGI (reference sequence). V gave up 5 bases and J gave up 0 bases, with 7 bases separating them. The CDR3 DNA sequence: TGTGCCAGCAGTCCGGCGACAACTAATGAAAAACTGTTTTTT. Translating gives CASSPATTNEKLFF.

This clonotype was seen more than once but under ten times. The V gene is TRBV4-3, the J gene TRBJ2-3, with D possibly called TRBD1 or TRBD2 (5 bases each). There are 13 residues in the CDR3. Trimming pared 3 bases from V and 6 bases from J, leaving 10 bases between. Germline loops: CDR1 LGHNA, CDR2 YSLEER. The CDR3 is CASSHGRDDTQYF. The DNA for the CDR3 is TGCGCCAGCAGCCACGGAAGGGACGATACGCAGTATTTT.

The V call is TRBV20-1, the J call TRBJ1-1, with 8 bases that match TRBD1. The CDR3 runs 14 residues. Germline assignment: CDR1 DFQATT and CDR2 SNEGSKA (reference sequence). The J segment lost 1 base and the V segment lost 2 bases, leaving 3 bases of the junction unmatched. For the CDR3, the DNA is TGCAGTGCTAGATGGACAGGGAGGAACACTGAAGCTTTCTTT. It encodes CSARWTGRNTEAFF.

This clonotype was observed at least ten times. This chain joins TRBV20-1 and TRBJ1-5, with 7 bases that match TRBD1. Germline V CDR1 and CDR2: DFQATT, SNEGSKA (reference sequence). Unmatched junction bases numbered 5, after V lost 3 bases and J lost 0 bases. This CDR3 is 15 amino acids long. In DNA, the CDR3 is TGCAGTGCTAGGCAGGGGGGAGATAGCAATCAGCCCCAGCATTTT. Its translation is CSARQGGDSNQPQHF.

V is TRBV27 and J is TRBJ1-5; TRBD1 agrees at 7 bases. The germline gives CDR1 MNHEY, CDR2 SMNVEV (reference sequence). J was trimmed by 4 bases and V by 5 bases; bases with no gene match: 8. This CDR3 contains 15 residues. CDR3 DNA sequence: TGTGCCAGCAGTCCCTGGGACAGTTATAATCAGCCCCAGCATTTT. Residues: CASSPWDSYNQPQHF.

The sample holds many counts of this clonotype. V and J are TRBV12-3 or TRBV12-4 and TRBJ1-5; unclear D gene. Between the trimmed V and J ends, which lost 2 bases and 2 bases, there was a span of 7 bases. This CDR3 region has 14 residues. The CDR3 nucleotides read TGTGCCAGCAGTTTACGGCAGGGCAATCAGCCCCAGCATTTT. Residues: CASSLRQGNQPQHF.

The rearrangement joins TRBV6-6 to TRBJ1-4, with unresolved D. Germline V lookup: CDR1 MNHNY, CDR2 SVGAGI (reference sequence). The CDR3 contains 15 residues. V was pared by 8 bases and J by 7 bases, with 20 bases between. CDR3 residues: CASRIVGLNSEKLFF. CDR3 nucleotide sequence: TGTGCCAGCCGAATCGTCGGATTGAACAGTGAAAAACTGTTTTTT.

The chain combines TRBV11-1 with TRBJ1-6; D remains ambiguous. V was clipped by 5 bases and J by 7 bases, with 12 bases between them. The germline V gene encodes CDR1 SGHAT and CDR2 FQDESV (reference sequence). The CDR3 length is 14 residues. CDR3 amino acids: CASSQNPRNSPLHF. As DNA, the CDR3 is TGTGCCAGCAGCCAAAACCCTCGGAATTCACCCCTCCACTTT.